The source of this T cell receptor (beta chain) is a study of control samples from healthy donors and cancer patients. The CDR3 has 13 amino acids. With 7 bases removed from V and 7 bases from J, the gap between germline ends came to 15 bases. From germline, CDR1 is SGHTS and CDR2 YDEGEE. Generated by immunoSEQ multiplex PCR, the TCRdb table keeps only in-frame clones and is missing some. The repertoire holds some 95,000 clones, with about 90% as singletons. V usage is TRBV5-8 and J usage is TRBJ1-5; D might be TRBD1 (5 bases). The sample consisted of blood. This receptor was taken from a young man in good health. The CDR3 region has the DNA TGTGCCAGCGGGGGGTATGGTATCCAGCCCCAGCATTTT. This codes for CASGGYGIQPQHF.